These 27 T cell receptor beta chains share one sample of origin, sequenced in a study of cytomegalovirus exposure and HLA in healthy donors. It was with 60 Vbeta and 13 Jbeta primers that the PCR ran. Only in-frame clones appear in the TCRdb table, and some are missing; sequencing was by immunoSEQ multiplex PCR. The repertoire holds some 100,000 clones, with roughly 74% as singletons. The sequenced material came from PBMCs. The receptors stem from a woman in her late teens or twenties in good health and CMV-seropositive.

This clone appeared a single time. This rearrangement joins TRBV5-4 to TRBJ1-3, with D uncertain. Germline CDR1 and CDR2: SGHNT and YYREEE (reference sequence). The CDR3 loop spans 15 amino acids. Trimming pared 2 bases from V and 4 bases from J, leaving 13 bases between. The CDR3 loop reads CASSLGGLEGNTIYF. CDR3 nucleotides: TGTGCCAGCAGCTTAGGAGGGTTGGAAGGAAACACCATATATTTT. Combining the CDR3 with reference TRBV5-4 and TRBJ1-3 gives the whole variable domain ETGVTQSPTHLIKTRGQQVTLRCSSQSGHNTVSWYQQALGQGPQFIFQYYREEENGRGNFPPRFSGLQFPNYSSELNVNALELDDSALYLCASSLGGLEGNTIYFGEGSWLTVV.

The chain employs TRBV29-1 and TRBJ2-5, with 8 bases matching TRBD2. Germline V CDR1 and CDR2: SQVTM, ANQGSEA. The J segment lost 4 bases and the V segment lost 5 bases, leaving 9 bases of the junction unmatched. This CDR3 spans 14 amino acids. CDR3 loop: CSVTGGGRGETQYF. CDR3 DNA sequence: TGCAGCGTTACCGGGGGGGGGCGCGGAGAGACCCAGTACTTC.

Notes on this clone: Other nucleotide sequences in the sample specify the same CDR3. The chain joins TRBV19 to TRBJ2-1, with D perhaps TRBD1 (6 bases). Germline loops: CDR1 LNHDA, CDR2 SQIVND (reference sequence). Between the trimmed V and J ends, which lost 6 bases and 0 bases, there was a span of 12 bases. The CDR3 runs 15 residues. DNA of the CDR3: TGTGCCAGTAGCCCCGACAGGAGCTCCTACAATGAGCAGTTCTTC. It encodes CASSPDRSSYNEQFF.

This clone was detected only a few times. This sequence joins TRBV5-8 and TRBJ2-7; 10 nucleotides align to TRBD1. The V gene end was trimmed by 7 bases and the J gene end by 3 bases; junction bases not matched to a gene: 7. Germline V lookup: CDR1 SGHTS, CDR2 YDEGEE. This CDR3 contains 14 residues. The CDR3 coding sequence is TGTGCCAGCGCCTCCTGGGACAGGGGCTACGAGCAGTACTTC. This codes for CASASWDRGYEQYF. Using reference TRBV5-8 and TRBJ2-7 for the parts outside the CDR3, the full variable domain is EAGVTQSPTHLIKTRGQQATLRCSPISGHTSVYWYQQALGLGLQFLLWYDEGEERNRGNFPPRFSGRQFPNYSSELNVNALELEDSALYLCASASWDRGYEQYFGPGTRLTVT.

The sample holds a few counts of this clone. The chain joins TRBV6-1 to TRBJ1-5; 7 bases fit TRBD1. The germline V gene encodes CDR1 MNHNS and CDR2 SASEGT. With V trimmed by 5 bases and J by 2 bases, 6 bases remained unmatched. The CDR3 totals 15 residues. CDR3 loop: CASSRTGEGNQPQHF. The CDR3 bases are TGTGCCAGCAGTCGAACAGGGGAGGGCAATCAGCCCCAGCATTTT.

By sample share, this clone is medium-sized (0.01 to 0.1%). This chain uses TRBV4-2 with TRBJ2-7, with TRBD2 matching 7 bases. The CDR3 is 14 residues long. In germline, CDR1 is LGHNA, CDR2 YNFKEQ. V shed 3 bases, J shed 0 bases, and the junction held 2 bases outside the gene matches. CDR3 nucleotide sequence: TGTGCCAGCAGCCATGGCGGGGGCTCCTACGAGCAGTACTTC. Amino acid sequence: CASSHGGGSYEQYF.

This chain links TRBV21-1 with TRBJ1-2; the table's D call, TRBD1, was not checked against the DNA. TRBV21-1 is reported as a pseudogene. The CDR3 is 17 amino acids. The CDR3 nucleotides are TGTGCCAGCAGCCGAGGGGGTGACAGTTCACCTAACTATGGCTACACCTTC. Amino acids: CASSRGGDSSPNYGYTF.

V and J are TRBV10-1 and TRBJ2-7; D is possibly TRBD2 (6 bases). CDR1 is WNHNN, CDR2 SYGVQD, per germline (reference sequence). The CDR3 contains 15 residues. The V end was cut by 2 bases, the J end by 5 bases, with 16 bases between. The CDR3 coding sequence is TGCGCCAGCAGTGAGGGGTGGGACTGCCACAACGAGCAGTACTTC. It yields the protein CASSEGWDCHNEQYF.

J is TRBJ1-1 and V is TRBV25-1; the D gene is possibly TRBD1 (6 bases). Germline V gives CDR1 MGHDK, CDR2 SYGVNS. CDR3 size: 12 residues. V was pared by 6 bases and J by 8 bases, with 13 bases between. The chain's CDR3 is CASRGAGLEAFF. The CDR3 coding sequence is TGTGCCAGCAGGGGGGCGGGCTTGGAAGCTTTCTTT.

The J gene is TRBJ1-1, the V gene TRBV7-6; TRBD1 matches at 8 bases. With V trimmed by 5 bases and J by 4 bases, 12 bases remained unmatched. The V gene's germline CDR1 is SGHVS and CDR2 FNYEAQ. This CDR3 has 16 residues. This chain's CDR3 is CASSRSPAGTGTEAFF. The DNA for the CDR3 is TGTGCCAGCAGCCGCTCACCAGCCGGGACAGGCACTGAAGCTTTCTTT. The whole variable domain, filled in from reference TRBV7-6 and TRBJ1-1, reads GAGVSQSPRYKVTKRGQDVALRCDPISGHVSLYWYRQALGQGPEFLTYFNYEAQQDKSGLPNDRFSAERPEGSISTLTIQRTEQRDSAMYRCASSRSPAGTGTEAFFGQGTRLTVV.

This chain links TRBV12-5 with TRBJ1-1, with 8 bases lining up with TRBD1. CDR3 length equals 17 residues. CDR1 LGHNT and CDR2 FRNRAP come from the germline V gene. Trimming cost V 5 bases and J 2 bases; bases outside gene matches: 13. This chain's CDR3 is CASGQGTGPDYNTEAFF. The CDR3 DNA sequence: TGTGCTAGTGGTCAAGGGACAGGTCCCGATTACAACACTGAAGCTTTCTTT.

This chain joins TRBV7-2 and TRBJ2-3; D remains ambiguous. CDR3 length equals 12 residues. V dropped 5 bases and J dropped 2 bases, with 5 bases sitting between them. The V gene's germline CDR1 is SGHTA and CDR2 FQGNSA. CDR3 in amino acids: CASSHYTDTQYF. As DNA, the CDR3 is TGTGCCAGCAGCCACTACACAGATACGCAGTATTTT.

This chain links TRBV7-3 with TRBJ2-2; 7 bases map to TRBD1. The CDR3 totals 15 residues. Trimming took 5 bases from V and 2 from J; bases not matched to a gene: 5. CDR1 and CDR2 from the germline V gene are SGHTA and FQGTGA. The CDR3 here is CASSPGTANTGELFF. CDR3 bases: TGTGCCAGCAGCCCTGGGACAGCAAACACCGGGGAGCTGTTTTTT.

This sequence joins TRBV28 and TRBJ2-7; TRBD2 matches 11 bases. V trimming: 2 bases; J trimming: 3 bases; junction bases outside the gene matches: 0. This CDR3 region has 14 residues. Per germline, CDR1 MDHEN and CDR2 SYDVKM. CDR3 region: CASSLGTSGYEQYF. As DNA, the CDR3 is TGTGCCAGCAGTTTAGGGACTAGCGGCTACGAGCAGTACTTC. Using reference TRBV28 and TRBJ2-7 for the parts outside the CDR3, the full variable domain is DVKVTQSSRYLVKRTGEKVFLECVQDMDHENMFWYRQDPGLGLRLIYFSYDVKMKEKGDIPEGYSVSREKKERFSLILESASTNQTSMYLCASSLGTSGYEQYFGPGTRLTVT.

Only a few counts were recorded for this clone. The chain has TRBV11-3 and TRBJ2-1, with 9 bases lining up with TRBD2. The J segment lost 7 bases and the V segment lost 5 bases, leaving 9 bases of the junction unmatched. Germline lookup yields CDR1 SGHNT and CDR2 YENEEA. This CDR3 comprises 15 residues. The CDR3 sequence: CASSISGGWGNEQFF. CDR3 nucleotide sequence: TGTGCCAGCAGCATCAGCGGGGGGTGGGGAAATGAGCAGTTCTTC.

This chain's CDR3 is CANIQGYGYTF. CDR3 DNA: TGTGCCAACATTCAGGGCTATGGCTACACCTTC. The V and J genes are TRBV2 and TRBJ1-2; D perhaps matches TRBD1 (5 bases). The CDR3 is 11 amino acids. Per germline, CDR1 SNHLY and CDR2 FYNNEI. The V and J ends lost 10 bases and 4 bases respectively, with 10 bases between them. Variable domain in full (rest from reference TRBV2 and TRBJ1-2): EPEVTQTPSHQVTQMGQEVILRCVPISNHLYFYWYRQILGQKVEFLVSFYNNEISEKSEIFDDQFSVERPDGSNFTLKIRSTKLEDSAMYFCANIQGYGYTFGSGTRLTVV.

The rearrangement links TRBV28 to TRBJ1-2; 7 bases agree with TRBD1. Trimming cost V 3 bases and J 0 bases; bases outside gene matches: 7. Germline V CDR1 and CDR2: MDHEN, SYDVKM. This CDR3 is 16 amino acids long. CDR3 amino acids: CASSFTWTGPNYGYTF. The DNA for the CDR3 is TGTGCCAGCAGTTTCACCTGGACAGGCCCTAACTATGGCTACACCTTC.

This chain uses TRBV19 with TRBJ2-1; TRBD2 matches at 7 bases. Per the germline V gene, CDR1 is LNHDA and CDR2 is SQIVND (reference sequence). The CDR3 sequence is 14 residues long. V shed 5 bases and J 7 bases; nucleotides not matched to a gene: 8. The CDR3 nucleotides are TGTGCCAGTAGTCTTGGACTAGGGGTGAATGAGCAGTTCTTC. Its protein product is CASSLGLGVNEQFF.

V and J are TRBV6-1 and TRBJ2-3; 8 bases are shared with TRBD1. V was pared by 1 base and J by 2 bases, with 2 bases of the junction left unmatched. The length of the CDR3 is 15 residues. Germline V gives CDR1 MNHNS, CDR2 SASEGT. The CDR3 here is CASSEGTGYTDTQYF. CDR3 DNA sequence: TGTGCCAGCAGTGAAGGGACAGGGTACACAGATACGCAGTATTTT.

The chain employs TRBV7-2 and TRBJ2-1; 14 positions match TRBD2. The CDR3 consists of 19 residues. V was clipped by 4 bases and J by 4 bases; unmatched bases: 12. The germline gives CDR1 SGHTA, CDR2 FQGNSA. In nucleotides, the CDR3 is TGTGCCAGCAGCTCCCCGGGACTAGCGGGAGAGGGGGGATACAATGAGCAGTTCTTC. Amino acids: CASSSPGLAGEGGYNEQFF.

The chain uses TRBV6-6 and TRBJ2-1; TRBD1 aligns across 9 bases. The CDR3 is made up of 15 amino acids. CDR1 and CDR2 from the germline V gene are MNHNY and SVGAGI (reference sequence). Unmatched junction bases numbered 4, after V lost 6 bases and J lost 1 base. CDR3 DNA: TGTGCCAGCAGGGACAGGGGAGGGTCCTACAATGAGCAGTTCTTC. Protein: CASRDRGGSYNEQFF.

The rearrangement joins TRBV5-4 to TRBJ2-1; 8 bases align to TRBD2. Germline CDR1 reads SGHNT; CDR2 reads YYREEE (reference sequence). This CDR3 spans 15 amino acids. Germline trimming cut 3 bases from V and 5 bases from J; bases unmatched to any gene: 7. CDR3: CASSSGVAGNNEQFF. CDR3 bases: TGTGCCAGCAGCTCGGGCGTAGCGGGAAACAATGAGCAGTTCTTC.

The chain has TRBV7-9 and TRBJ1-4, with 9 bases identical to TRBD1. Germline V gene sequence: CDR1 SEHNR, CDR2 FQNEAQ (reference sequence). The CDR3 runs to 16 residues. V dropped 5 bases and J dropped 4; count of bases not matched to a gene: 8. The CDR3 bases are TGTGCCAGCAGCGCGAACCCGGGACAGGGTAATGAAAAACTGTTTTTT. Translating it yields CASSANPGQGNEKLFF. The full variable domain, rest sourced from reference TRBV7-9 and TRBJ1-4, is DTGVSQNPRHKITKRGQNVTFRCDPISEHNRLYWYRQTLGQGPEFLTYFQNEAQLEKSRLLSDRFSAERPKGSFSTLEIQRTEQGDSAMYLCASSANPGQGNEKLFFGSGTQLSVL.

The rearrangement uses TRBV7-2 and TRBJ2-1; the match to TRBD1 covers 8 bases. The CDR3 is 15 residues long. J gave up 3 bases and V 6 bases, and 7 bases lay outside the gene matches. Germline V gene data show CDR1 as SGHTA and CDR2 as FQGNSA. This chain's CDR3 is CASSYRQGNYNEQFF. CDR3 nucleotide sequence: TGTGCCAGCAGTTACCGACAGGGGAACTACAATGAGCAGTTCTTC.

The chain combines TRBV7-9 with TRBJ1-3, with D possibly matching TRBD1 (5 bases). V was trimmed by 7 bases and J by 1 base, leaving 17 bases between them. Germline lookup yields CDR1 SEHNR and CDR2 FQNEAQ (reference sequence). The CDR3 consists of 16 residues. The CDR3 is CASTPKGRYSGNTIYF. The CDR3, as DNA: TGTGCCAGCACCCCCAAGGGGCGGTATTCTGGAAACACCATATATTTT.

The rearrangement uses TRBV25-1 and TRBJ1-2, with a weak D call TRBD1 (5 bases). Germline CDR1 MGHDK, CDR2 SYGVNS. V lost 2 bases to trimming and J lost 10 bases, with 8 bases between them. The CDR3 loop spans 11 amino acids. The CDR3 sequence: CASSEGAVYTF. The DNA of the CDR3 is TGTGCCAGCAGTGAAGGGGCGGTCTACACCTTC.

The chain joins TRBV7-2 to TRBJ1-5; TRBD1 is a possible D gene (5 bases). The CDR3 consists of 15 residues. CDR1 is SGHTA, CDR2 FQGNSA, per germline. Trimming pared 3 bases from V and 5 bases from J, leaving 14 bases between. CDR3: CASSLLAGRDQPQHF. CDR3 in DNA: TGTGCCAGCAGCTTGTTGGCAGGGAGGGATCAGCCCCAGCATTTT.